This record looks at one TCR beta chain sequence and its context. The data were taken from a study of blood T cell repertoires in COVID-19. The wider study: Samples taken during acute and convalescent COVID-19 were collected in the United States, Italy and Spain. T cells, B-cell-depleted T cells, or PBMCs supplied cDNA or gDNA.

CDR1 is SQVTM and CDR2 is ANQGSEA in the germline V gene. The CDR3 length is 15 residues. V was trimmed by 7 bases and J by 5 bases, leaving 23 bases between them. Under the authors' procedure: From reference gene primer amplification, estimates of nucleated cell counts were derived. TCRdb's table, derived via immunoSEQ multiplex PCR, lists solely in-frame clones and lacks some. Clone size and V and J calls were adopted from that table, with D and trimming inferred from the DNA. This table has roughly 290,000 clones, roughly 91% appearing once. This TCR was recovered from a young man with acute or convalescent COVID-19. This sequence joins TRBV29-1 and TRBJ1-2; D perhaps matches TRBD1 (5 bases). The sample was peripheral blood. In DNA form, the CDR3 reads TGCAGCGCCAGCCGATGGAGGAGGGGAAGTTATGGCTACACCTTC. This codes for CSASRWRRGSYGYTF.